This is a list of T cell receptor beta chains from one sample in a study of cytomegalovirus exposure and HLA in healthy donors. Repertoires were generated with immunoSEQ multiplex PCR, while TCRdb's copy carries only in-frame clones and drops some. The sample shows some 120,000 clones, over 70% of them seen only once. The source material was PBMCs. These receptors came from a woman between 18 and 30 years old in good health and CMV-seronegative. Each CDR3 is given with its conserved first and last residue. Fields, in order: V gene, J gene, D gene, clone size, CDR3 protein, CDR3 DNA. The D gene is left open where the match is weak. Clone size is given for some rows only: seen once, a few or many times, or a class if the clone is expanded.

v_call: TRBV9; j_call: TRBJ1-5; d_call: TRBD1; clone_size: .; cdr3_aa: CASSVGGTGAQPQHF; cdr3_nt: TGTGCCAGCAGCGTAGGGGGGACAGGGGCTCAGCCCCAGCATTTT
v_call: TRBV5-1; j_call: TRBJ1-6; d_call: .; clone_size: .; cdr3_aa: CASSRLSRAYTVDSPLHF; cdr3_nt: TGCGCCAGCAGCCGACTGAGCAGGGCCTACACGGTTGATTCACCCCTCCACTTT
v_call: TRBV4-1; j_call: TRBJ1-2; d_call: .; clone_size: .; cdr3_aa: CASSRLGRVEGYTF; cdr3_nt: TGCGCCAGCAGCCGCCTCGGCAGGGTAGAAGGCTACACCTTC
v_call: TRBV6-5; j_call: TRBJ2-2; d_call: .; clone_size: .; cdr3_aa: CATMRRGSNTGELFF; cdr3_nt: TGTGCCACCATGAGAAGGGGGTCCAACACCGGGGAGCTGTTTTTT
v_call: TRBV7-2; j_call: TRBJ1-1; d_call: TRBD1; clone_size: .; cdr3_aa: CASSQTGVNTEAFF; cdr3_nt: TGTGCCAGCAGCCAGACAGGGGTGAACACTGAAGCTTTCTTT
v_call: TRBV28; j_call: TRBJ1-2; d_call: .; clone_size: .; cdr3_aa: CASSYVQPNYGYTF; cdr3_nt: TGTGCCAGCAGTTATGTACAACCTAACTATGGCTACACCTTC
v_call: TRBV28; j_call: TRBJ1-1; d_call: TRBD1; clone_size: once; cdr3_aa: CASRVQGYTEAFF; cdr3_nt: TGTGCCAGCAGAGTACAGGGGTACACTGAAGCTTTCTTT
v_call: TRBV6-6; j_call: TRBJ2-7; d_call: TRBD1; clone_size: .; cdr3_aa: CASSSSGTAFDEQYF; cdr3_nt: TGTGCCAGCAGTTCCTCCGGGACAGCCTTCGACGAGCAGTACTTC
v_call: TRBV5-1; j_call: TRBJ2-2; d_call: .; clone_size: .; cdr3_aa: CASSLDRATTGELFF; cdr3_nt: TGCGCCAGCAGCTTGGACAGGGCAACCACCGGGGAGCTGTTTTTT
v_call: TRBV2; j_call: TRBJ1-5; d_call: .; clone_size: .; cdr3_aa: CASSIRPTTDSNQPQHF; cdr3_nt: TGTGCCAGCAGTATACGACCTACGACAGATAGCAATCAGCCCCAGCATTTT
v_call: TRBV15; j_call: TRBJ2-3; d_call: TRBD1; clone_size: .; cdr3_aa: CATSRDSAGTGGGSYTDTQYF; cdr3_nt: TGTGCCACCAGCAGAGATTCGGCCGGGACAGGGGGTGGTTCCTACACAGATACGCAGTATTTT
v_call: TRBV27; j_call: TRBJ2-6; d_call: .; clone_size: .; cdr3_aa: CASSLWQGSGANVLTF; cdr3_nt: TGTGCCAGCAGTTTATGGCAGGGGTCAGGGGCCAACGTCCTGACTTTC
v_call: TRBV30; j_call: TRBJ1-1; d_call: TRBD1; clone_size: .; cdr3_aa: CAWSPRTGEPEAFF; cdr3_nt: TGTGCCTGGAGTCCAAGGACAGGGGAGCCTGAAGCTTTCTTT
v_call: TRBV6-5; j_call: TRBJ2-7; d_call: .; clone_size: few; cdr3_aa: CASSRTAASYEQYF; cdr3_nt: TGTGCCAGCAGTCGGACAGCGGCCTCCTACGAGCAGTACTTC
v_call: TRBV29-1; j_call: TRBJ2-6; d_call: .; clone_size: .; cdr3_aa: CSVEDDGSSGANVLTF; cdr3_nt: TGCAGCGTTGAAGATGACGGGAGCTCTGGGGCCAACGTCCTGACTTTC
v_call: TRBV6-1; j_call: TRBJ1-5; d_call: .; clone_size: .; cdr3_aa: CASNGDTIGNQPQHF; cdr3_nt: TGTGCCAGCAACGGGGACACGATCGGCAATCAGCCCCAGCATTTT
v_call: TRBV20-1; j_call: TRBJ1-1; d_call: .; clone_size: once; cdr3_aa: CSASSRTEAFF; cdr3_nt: TGCAGTGCTAGTTCCCGCACTGAAGCTTTCTTT
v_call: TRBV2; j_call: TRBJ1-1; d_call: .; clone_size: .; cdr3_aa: CASSEPGPGAEAFF; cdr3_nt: TGTGCCAGCAGTGAACCCGGGCCAGGGGCTGAAGCTTTCTTT
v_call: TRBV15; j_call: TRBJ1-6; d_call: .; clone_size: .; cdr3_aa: CATSRARQGNSPLHF; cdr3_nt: TGTGCCACCAGCAGAGCCAGGCAGGGTAATTCACCCCTCCACTTT
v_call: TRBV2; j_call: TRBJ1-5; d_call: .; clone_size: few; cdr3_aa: CASSDQFPGQPQHF; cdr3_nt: TGTGCCAGCAGTGATCAGTTCCCGGGACAGCCCCAGCATTTT
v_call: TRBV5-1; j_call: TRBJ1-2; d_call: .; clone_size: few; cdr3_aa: CASSDDNPNYGYTF; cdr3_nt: TGCGCCAGCAGCGATGACAATCCCAACTATGGCTACACCTTC
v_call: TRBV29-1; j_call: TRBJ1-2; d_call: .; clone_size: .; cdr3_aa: CSVEDSVAGGYTF; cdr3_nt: TGCAGCGTTGAAGATTCCGTCGCAGGGGGCTACACCTTC
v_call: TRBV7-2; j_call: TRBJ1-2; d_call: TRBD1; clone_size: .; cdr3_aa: CASSLAGTGGSYGYTF; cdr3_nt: TGTGCCAGCAGCTTAGCAGGGACAGGGGGCTCTTATGGCTACACCTTC
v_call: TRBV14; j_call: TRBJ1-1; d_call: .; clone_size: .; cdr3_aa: CASSRRIFAGGTEAFF; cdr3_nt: TGTGCCAGCAGCCGGCGCATATTCGCGGGAGGGACTGAAGCTTTCTTT
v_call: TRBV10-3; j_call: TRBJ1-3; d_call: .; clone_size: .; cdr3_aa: CAISATGSGNTIYF; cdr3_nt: TGTGCCATCAGTGCGACAGGCTCTGGAAACACCATATATTTT
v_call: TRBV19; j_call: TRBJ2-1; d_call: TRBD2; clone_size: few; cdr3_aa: CASSIGTSGGYNEQFF; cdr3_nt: TGTGCCAGTAGTATCGGTACTAGCGGGGGTTACAATGAGCAGTTCTTC
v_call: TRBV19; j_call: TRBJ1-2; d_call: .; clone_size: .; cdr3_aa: CASSKQGYGYTF; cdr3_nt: TGTGCCAGTAGTAAACAGGGCTATGGCTACACCTTC
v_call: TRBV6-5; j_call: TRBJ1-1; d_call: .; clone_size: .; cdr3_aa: CASSYSRGNTEAFF; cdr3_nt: TGTGCCAGCAGTTACTCGCGAGGGAACACTGAAGCTTTCTTT
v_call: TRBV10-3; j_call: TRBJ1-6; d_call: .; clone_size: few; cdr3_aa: CAISESLSGTSPLHF; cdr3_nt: TGTGCCATCAGTGAGTCTTTATCAGGTACTTCACCCCTCCACTTT